This is a list of T cell receptor beta chains from one sample in a study of blood T cells in healthy people across ages. TCRdb analysed the 5' RACE reads with MiXCR anew, one entry per CDR3 protein. This repertoire shows just over 1 million distinct CDR3 sequences, 35% to 55% found once; its top ten account for 15% to 20%. The sample comprised blood. The receptor source for this set is a woman between 55 and 75 years old in good health. CDR3s include the opening cysteine and the closing phenylalanine or tryptophan. A D gene is named only where the DNA matches it firmly. The size entry is marked missing in some rows and otherwise reads once, few, many or a size class.

V,J,size,D,DNA,CDR3
TRBV3-1,TRBJ2-7,few,.,TGTGCCAGCAGCCATGGCTCTAGGGGATACGAGCAGTACTTC,CASSHGSRGYEQYF
TRBV7-8,TRBJ2-7,.,TRBD1,TGTGCCAGCAGCTTAGGCGGTACAGGGGGCGACGAGCAGTACTTC,CASSLGGTGGDEQYF
TRBV5-1,TRBJ2-7,few,.,TGCGCCAGCAGCTGGAACAGGGTCTCCTACGAGCAGTACTTC,CASSWNRVSYEQYF
TRBV12-3/TRBV12-4,TRBJ1-4,few,.,TGTGCCAGCAGCCCCGACAGGACGCGTGAAAAACTGTTTTTT,CASSPDRTREKLFF
TRBV29-1,TRBJ2-5,.,.,TGCAGCGTGGGGACACAGGCCCAGTACTTC,CSVGTQAQYF
TRBV3-1,TRBJ2-7,.,TRBD1,TGTGCCAGCAGCCAAGATCTGAGACAGGGCACCACAAACTACGAGCAGTACTTC,CASSQDLRQGTTNYEQYF
TRBV12-3/TRBV12-4,TRBJ1-1,.,TRBD1,TGTGCCAGCAGTTACCAGAAAGCCAGGGACAGGGGTGTAGCTTTCTTT,CASSYQKARDRGVAFF
TRBV4-2,TRBJ2-7,.,TRBD2,TGTGCCAGCAGCGCTACTAGCGGGATGACCTACGAGCAGTACTTC,CASSATSGMTYEQYF
TRBV9,TRBJ1-2,once,TRBD1,TGTGCCAGCAGCGGGGAGGGACAGGGGGACCAGGACTATGGCTACACCTTC,CASSGEGQGDQDYGYTF
TRBV14,TRBJ2-1,.,.,TGTGCCAGCAGCCAAGTCGGGAGTGGCATTGGGCAGTTCTTC,CASSQVGSGIGQFF
TRBV12-5,TRBJ2-5,.,TRBD2,TGTGCTAGTGGCCTTAGCGGGGGGGTACTCAATGAGCAGTACTTC,CASGLSGGVLNEQYF
TRBV5-1,TRBJ2-5,.,TRBD2,TGCGCCAGCAGCTCAGACGGACTAGCGGGAGTGCGGGAGACCCAGTACTTC,CASSSDGLAGVRETQYF
TRBV20-1,TRBJ2-5,few,TRBD2,TGCAGTGCTAGTGTGGCTAGCGGTCTTCAAGAGACCCAGTACTTC,CSASVASGLQETQYF
TRBV5-1,TRBJ2-1,.,TRBD1,TGCGCCACCGGACAGGGGGCATCCTACAATGAGCAGTTCTTC,CATGQGASYNEQFF
TRBV19,TRBJ2-7,.,.,TGTGCCAGTAGTATAAGACATACGATCTACGAGCAGTACTTC,CASSIRHTIYEQYF
TRBV10-3,TRBJ1-2,few,TRBD1,TGTGCCATCAGAAGGACAGGCTCTAACTATGGCTACACCTTC,CAIRRTGSNYGYTF
TRBV7-9,TRBJ2-5,once,.,TGTGCCAGCAGTCGGGACGGGGCCTCCTACAATGAGCAGTACTTC,CASSRDGASYNEQYF
TRBV20-1,TRBJ2-7,.,.,TGCAGTGCTAGAGAGGGAGTGGGGACACTTAAAAATGAGCAGTACTTC,CSAREGVGTLKNEQYF
TRBV6-2/TRBV6-3,TRBJ2-2,.,.,TGTGCCAGCAACCAGGCCGGGGAGCTGTTTTTT,CASNQAGELFF
TRBV7-2,TRBJ2-1,.,.,TGTGCCAGCAGCTTAGCAGCTGGGTCCTCCTACAATGAGCAGTTCTTC,CASSLAAGSSYNEQFF
TRBV25-1,TRBJ1-6,.,TRBD1,TGTGCCAGCAGTTTTGGGACAGGGCGCTGGGAATCACCCCTCCACTTT,CASSFGTGRWESPLHF
TRBV29-1,TRBJ1-2,many,.,TGCAGCGTTGTAGGAGGGGCGGATGGCTACACCTTC,CSVVGGADGYTF
TRBV11-2,TRBJ2-5,.,.,TGTGCCAGCAGGGGCTTCGGCCAAGAGACCCAGTACTTC,CASRGFGQETQYF
TRBV7-9,TRBJ2-5,.,.,TGTGCCAGCAAACCAGGAGTACAAGAGACCCAGTACTTC,CASKPGVQETQYF
TRBV20-1,TRBJ2-3,.,TRBD2,TGCAGTGCACTTAGCGGGAGGGCGACAGATACGCAGTATTTT,CSALSGRATDTQYF
TRBV25-1,TRBJ2-7,.,.,TGTGCCAGCAGCCGGGACAAATCCTACGAGCAGTACTTC,CASSRDKSYEQYF
TRBV15,TRBJ2-3,.,TRBD1,TGTGCCACCAGCAAGGGACAGGGCACAGATACGCAGTATTTT,CATSKGQGTDTQYF
TRBV7-9,TRBJ2-5,.,TRBD2,TGTGCCAGCAGCGGTACGACTAGCGGGAAAGAGACCCAGTACTTC,CASSGTTSGKETQYF
TRBV5-6,TRBJ2-5,few,TRBD1,TGTGCCAGCAGCTTCAGGGGGTGGGAGACCCAGTACTTC,CASSFRGWETQYF
TRBV4-2,TRBJ2-1,many,TRBD2,TGTGCCAGCAGCCAAGGCCTAGCGGGAGGGGGGCAGTTCTTC,CASSQGLAGGGQFF
TRBV28,TRBJ1-5,.,.,TGTGCCAGCGATTTCCGAGGGCAGGGATTCAATCAGCCCCAGCATTTT,CASDFRGQGFNQPQHF
TRBV7-3,TRBJ2-2,few,.,TGTGCCAGCAGCCCCGGGAGTAACACCGGGGAGCTGTTTTTT,CASSPGSNTGELFF
TRBV6-5,TRBJ1-1,.,.,TGTGCCAGCAGTTACTCGAGAGTCGGTAGGATTTCCTCTGAAGCTTTCTTT,CASSYSRVGRISSEAFF
TRBV11-2,TRBJ1-4,once,TRBD1,TGTGCCAGCAGCTTAGAAAGGGGGCTATGGAAACTGTTTTTT,CASSLERGLWKLFF
TRBV4-1,TRBJ2-1,few,.,TGCGCCAGCAGCCAAGATCTGGAGTTTCGCCACAATGAGCAGTTCTTC,CASSQDLEFRHNEQFF
TRBV6-2/TRBV6-3,TRBJ2-7,many,TRBD2,TGTGCCAGCAGTTTAAGCGGGACCCCCTACGAGCAGTACTTC,CASSLSGTPYEQYF
TRBV2,TRBJ2-7,.,.,TGTGCCAACGGCTTCCGGCCCTACGAGCAGTACTTC,CANGFRPYEQYF
TRBV10-3,TRBJ2-5,.,.,TGTGCCATCAGTGAGTCGCCCCCTGTGGAGACCCAGTACTTC,CAISESPPVETQYF
TRBV6-6,TRBJ2-7,.,TRBD1,TGTGCCACAAATGAGCAGGGGGCCATCTACGAGCAGTACTTC,CATNEQGAIYEQYF
TRBV29-1,TRBJ2-7,few,.,TGCAGCGTTGGAGGCGGTACCTACGAGCAGTACTTC,CSVGGGTYEQYF
TRBV20-1,TRBJ1-2,.,TRBD1,TGCAGTGCTAGCGGGACAGGGTTTTCAAGATATGGCTACACCTTC,CSASGTGFSRYGYTF